Listed below are T cell receptor beta chains from one sample, sequenced in a study of T-cell memory formation after mild COVID-19. MiXCR, applied by TCRdb to the 5' RACE reads, yields one record per CDR3 protein. This table holds about 270,000 distinct CDR3 sequences, approximately 16% found once. Specimen: PBMCs or a T cell subset sorted from them (not recorded which). These receptors all come from a man between 18 and 29 years old who had mild COVID-19 (a few samples of this study predate the infection). Cell type and time point are not known. CDR3s include the opening cysteine and the closing phenylalanine or tryptophan. The order of the fields is J gene, CDR3 length, D gene, clone size, V gene, CDR3 protein, CDR3 DNA. D genes are given only for firm matches. The size field is filled for only some rows; it gives once, few, many or a size class.

>TRBJ2-3|14|-|many|TRBV29-1
CSVVRTTLGDTQYF
TGCAGCGTTGTTCGTACCACTCTGGGAGATACGCAGTATTTT
>TRBJ2-1|16|-|-|TRBV11-3
CASSLGPLGSYNEQFF
TGTGCCAGCAGCTTAGGACCCCTCGGCTCCTACAATGAGCAGTTCTTC
>TRBJ1-5|12|-|few|TRBV6-2/TRBV6-3
CASSTLYEPQHF
TGTGCCAGCAGTACGTTATACGAGCCCCAGCATTTT
>TRBJ2-2|15|TRBD1|many|TRBV7-2
CASRPGQGGTGELFF
TGTGCCAGCAGACCCGGACAGGGTGGGACCGGGGAGCTGTTTTTT
>TRBJ2-5|14|-|many|TRBV5-1
CASRPWPQQETQYF
TGCGCCAGCAGACCCTGGCCCCAACAAGAGACCCAGTACTTC
>TRBJ2-6|12|-|few|TRBV5-4
CASSLDANVLTF
TGTGCCAGCAGCTTAGATGCCAACGTCCTGACTTTC
>TRBJ2-1|13|-|few|TRBV11-2
CASSSDSYNEQFF
TGTGCCAGCAGCTCCGACTCATACAATGAGCAGTTCTTC
>TRBJ2-3|15|-|-|TRBV5-1
CASRRQPTSTDTQYF
TGCGCCAGCAGACGACAACCTACTAGCACAGATACGCAGTATTTT
>TRBJ2-3|15|-|few|TRBV7-2
CASSVAGPTTDTQYF
TGTGCCAGCAGCGTTGCCGGGCCGACCACAGATACGCAGTATTTT
>TRBJ2-1|13|-|-|TRBV4-1
CASSQYPDNEQFF
TGCGCCAGCAGCCAATATCCAGACAATGAGCAGTTCTTC
>TRBJ1-2|14|-|once|TRBV1
CTSSQVGDRGGYTF
TGCACCAGCAGCCAAGTGGGGGATAGGGGTGGCTACACCTTC
>TRBJ1-6|16|-|few|TRBV5-1
CASSYGQSSYNSPLHF
TGCGCCAGCAGCTACGGACAGAGCTCCTATAATTCACCCCTCCACTTT
>TRBJ2-2|13|TRBD1|few|TRBV6-2/TRBV6-3
CASVGQHTGELFF
TGTGCCAGCGTGGGACAGCACACCGGGGAGCTGTTTTTT
>TRBJ1-1|13|-|few|TRBV7-6
CASMGGGRFEAFF
TGTGCCAGCATGGGAGGTGGGCGCTTTGAAGCTTTCTTT
>TRBJ2-3|16|-|-|TRBV11-2
CASSLGGDHRLDTQYF
TGTGCCAGCAGCTTAGGGGGAGATCACAGGTTAGATACGCAGTATTTT
>TRBJ2-1|17|TRBD2|few|TRBV9
CASSVALLAGGGDEQFF
TGTGCCAGCAGCGTAGCCCTCCTAGCGGGGGGGGGAGATGAGCAGTTCTTC
>TRBJ1-1|15|-|few|TRBV10-3
CAISDFTGLNTEAFF
TGTGCCATCAGTGACTTCACAGGGCTGAACACTGAAGCTTTCTTT
>TRBJ2-7|14|TRBD1|-|TRBV7-2
CASSSPGQGYEQYF
TGTGCCAGCAGCTCGCCGGGACAGGGCTACGAGCAGTACTTC
>TRBJ1-5|13|-|-|TRBV20-1
CSAAQGPNQPQHF
TGCAGTGCGGCGCAGGGGCCTAATCAGCCCCAGCATTTT
>TRBJ1-2|15|TRBD1|-|TRBV6-6
CASSDRQGWIQGYTF
TGTGCCAGCAGTGACCGACAGGGATGGATACAGGGCTACACCTTC
>TRBJ2-5|14|-|-|TRBV25-1
CASSAIATEETQYF
TGTGCCAGCAGCGCGATCGCGACCGAAGAGACCCAGTACTTC
>TRBJ1-3|13|-|-|TRBV10-3
CAISAGPGNTIYF
TGTGCCATCAGTGCTGGGCCCGGAAACACCATATATTTT
>TRBJ1-1|14|-|-|TRBV18
CASSPSGQSRGAFF
TGTGCCAGCTCACCGTCGGGGCAGTCAAGGGGAGCTTTCTTT
>TRBJ1-2|14|TRBD1|-|TRBV9
CASSVEGANYGYTF
TGTGCCAGCAGCGTAGAGGGGGCGAACTATGGCTACACCTTC